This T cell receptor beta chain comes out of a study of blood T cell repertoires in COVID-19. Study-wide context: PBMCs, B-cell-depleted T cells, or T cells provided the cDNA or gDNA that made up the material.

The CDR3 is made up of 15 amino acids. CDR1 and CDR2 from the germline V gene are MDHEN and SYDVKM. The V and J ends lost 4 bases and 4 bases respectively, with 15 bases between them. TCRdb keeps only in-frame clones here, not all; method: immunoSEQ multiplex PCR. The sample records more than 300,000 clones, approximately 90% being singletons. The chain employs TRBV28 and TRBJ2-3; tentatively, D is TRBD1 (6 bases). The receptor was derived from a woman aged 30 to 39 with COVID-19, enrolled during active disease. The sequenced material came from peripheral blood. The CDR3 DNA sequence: TGTGCCAGCAGTTCCCCCCCGGCAGGGGCAGATACGCAGTATTTT. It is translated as CASSSPPAGADTQYF. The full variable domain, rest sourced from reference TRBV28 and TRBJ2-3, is DVKVTQSSRYLVKRTGEKVFLECVQDMDHENMFWYRQDPGLGLRLIYFSYDVKMKEKGDIPEGYSVSREKKERFSLILESASTNQTSMYLCASSSPPAGADTQYFGPGTRLTVL.